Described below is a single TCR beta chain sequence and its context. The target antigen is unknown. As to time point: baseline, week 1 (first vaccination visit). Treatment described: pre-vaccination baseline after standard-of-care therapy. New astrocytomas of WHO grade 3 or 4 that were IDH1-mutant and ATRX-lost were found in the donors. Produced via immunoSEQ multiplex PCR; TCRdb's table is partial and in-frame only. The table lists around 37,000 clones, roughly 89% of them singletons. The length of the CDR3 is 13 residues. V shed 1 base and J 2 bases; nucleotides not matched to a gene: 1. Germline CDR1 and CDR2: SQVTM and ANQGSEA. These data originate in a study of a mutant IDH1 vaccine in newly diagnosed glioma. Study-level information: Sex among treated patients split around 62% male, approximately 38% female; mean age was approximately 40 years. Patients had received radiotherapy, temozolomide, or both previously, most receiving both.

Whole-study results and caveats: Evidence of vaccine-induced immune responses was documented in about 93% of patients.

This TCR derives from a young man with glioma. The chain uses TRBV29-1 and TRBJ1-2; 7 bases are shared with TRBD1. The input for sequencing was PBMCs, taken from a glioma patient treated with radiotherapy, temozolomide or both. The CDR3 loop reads CSVEGDRNYGYTF. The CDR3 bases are TGCAGCGTTGAAGGGGACAGAAACTATGGCTACACCTTC.